Described below is a single T cell receptor (beta chain) sequence and its context. The specificity of this receptor is unknown. No clone much larger than this one lies a single base away; base qualities are absent. V is shortened by 4 bases, J by 1 base, and the region joining them spans 9 bases. The germline V gene sets CDR1 to SGHDT and CDR2 to YYEEEE. The CDR3 numbers 14 residues from cysteine through phenylalanine. Only the CDR3 DNA is retained, 42 bases long and in frame from the first base. What this sample's time point label stands for: sample taken at primary tumor resection. Samples were obtained from 72 patients with early-stage, untreated non-small cell lung cancer from the lung TRACERx cohort. Without any cell sorting, TCR sequencing was performed on whole RNA extracted either from tumor and nontumor lung tissue or from cryopreserved PBMC samples. Patients were selected for TCR sequencing only if sufficient RNA was available from at least two tumor regions. Before being selected, tumor and adjacent nontumor lung specimens were reviewed by a lung pathologist.

The source of the sample is a study of spatial heterogeneity in lung cancer (dated by TCRdb to about 2019). A note on the overall study: More beta-chain than alpha-chain transcripts were consistently detected, likely reflecting higher beta-chain transcript abundance. In tumor regions, TCR transcript counts showed a strong correlation with a T cell transcriptional module score from matched bulk RNA-seq. In the raw uncorrected reads, each unique combination of TCR and UMI appeared more than ten times on average. In non-small cell lung cancer, the study made a quantitative comparison of TCR alpha and beta repertoires among multiple tumor regions, matched nontumor lung and blood. The study linked features of the TCR repertoire to counts of nonsynonymous mutations, which were determined by whole-exome sequencing of tumor tissue. At surgery, both alpha and beta chains were TCR-sequenced in roughly 230 tumor regions, about 64 matched nontumor lung samples and 50 to 60 PBMC samples. What the authors observed across the whole study: Additional single-cell paired TCR alpha and beta sequencing was considered necessary to confirm, at a functional level, the hypothesis that regional TCRs recognize regional mutations. Estimated TCR-seq coverage of tumor T cells was only 7% to 8.5% for alpha chains and about 14% for beta chains. Counts of ubiquitous and regional expanded TCRs were found to correlate with counts of ubiquitous and regional nonsynonymous mutations, respectively. The number of expanded intratumoral alpha and beta TCRs correlated with the tumor nonsynonymous mutation count.

The library was built by means of 5' RACE. The listed sequencing device is NextSeq 500. The TCR library protocol attached a unique molecular identifier to each TCR cDNA molecule to allow correction of PCR and sequencing errors. From the authors' description of their analysis: TCR identification, UMI-based error correction and CDR3 extraction were all carried out with Decombinator tools. Expanded TCRs were defined as those above a frequency of 2 per 1,000, corresponding to the top 1% of the tumor frequency distribution. Expanded tumor TCRs were classed as regional if statistically deemed absent (corrected P<0.05) from at least one tumor region, otherwise ubiquitous. Rényi diversity was computed with the R vegan package after subsampling each repertoire 100 times to 5,000 TCRs. CDR3 similarity networks were built from amino acid triplet string-kernel similarity, connecting CDR3s with pairwise similarity above 0.82. TCRdb itself trimmed the public reads at Q25 with fastp, ran MiXCR and retained productive beta chains. Each CDR3 protein gets just one entry, which takes the most common genes and DNA from the rows behind it. Here the V and J calls rest on TCRdb's processing, not on the authors' analysis. The sample table holds 1,100 or so distinct CDR3 sequences, of which approximately 26% were seen once. Of the sample, 15% to 20% is held by the ten largest clones.

Sequencing used lung tumor tissue, obtained at surgery. The V and J segments used are TRBV5-6 and TRBJ1-5; the D gene cannot be named for sure. The TCR sequence derives from a male donor with early-stage non-small cell lung cancer. The CDR3 amino acid sequence is: CASSRSRSNQPQHF. The DNA sequence reads TGTGCCAGCAGCAGGAGCAGGAGCAATCAGCCCCAGCATTTT. With the portions outside the CDR3 filled from the reference TRBV5-6 and TRBJ1-5 genes, the complete variable region becomes DAGVTQSPTHLIKTRGQQVTLRCSPKSGHDTVSWYQQALGQGPQFIFQYYEEEERQRGNFPDRFSGHQFPNYSSELNVNALLLGDSALYLCASSRSRSNQPQHFGDGTRLSIL.